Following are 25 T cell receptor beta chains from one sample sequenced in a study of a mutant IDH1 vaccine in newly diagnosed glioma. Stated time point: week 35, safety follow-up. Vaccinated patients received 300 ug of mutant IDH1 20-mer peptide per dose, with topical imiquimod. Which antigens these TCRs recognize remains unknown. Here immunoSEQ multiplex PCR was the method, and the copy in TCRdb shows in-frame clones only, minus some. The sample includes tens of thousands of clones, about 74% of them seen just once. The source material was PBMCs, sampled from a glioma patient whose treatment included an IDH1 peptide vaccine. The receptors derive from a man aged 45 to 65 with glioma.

Written as DNA, the CDR3 is TGTGCCATCAGTGAGTCCTCATATGGCTACACCTTC. Translated, it gives CAISESSYGYTF. The rearrangement uses TRBV10-3 and TRBJ1-2; D remains unclear. V lost 0 bases to trimming and J lost 5 bases, with 4 bases between them. The CDR3 covers 12 residues. Germline V lookup: CDR1 ENHRY, CDR2 SYGVKD.

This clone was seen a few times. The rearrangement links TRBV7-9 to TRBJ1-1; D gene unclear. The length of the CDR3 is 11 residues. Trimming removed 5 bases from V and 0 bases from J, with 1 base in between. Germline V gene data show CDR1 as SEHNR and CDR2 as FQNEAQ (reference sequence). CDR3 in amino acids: CASSLNTEAFF. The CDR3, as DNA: TGTGCCAGCAGCCTGAACACTGAAGCTTTCTTT.

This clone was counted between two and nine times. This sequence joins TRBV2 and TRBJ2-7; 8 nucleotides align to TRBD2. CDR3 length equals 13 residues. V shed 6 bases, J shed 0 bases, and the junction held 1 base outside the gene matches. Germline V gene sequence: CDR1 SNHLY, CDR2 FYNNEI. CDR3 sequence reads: CASSGLASYEQYF. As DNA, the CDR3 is TGTGCCAGCAGCGGACTAGCCTCCTACGAGCAGTACTTC.

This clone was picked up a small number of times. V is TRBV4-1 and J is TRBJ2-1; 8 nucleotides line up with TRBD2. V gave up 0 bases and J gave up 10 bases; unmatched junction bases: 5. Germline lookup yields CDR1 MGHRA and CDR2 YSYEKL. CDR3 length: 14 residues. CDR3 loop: CASSQDPTSGEQFF. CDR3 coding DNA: TGCGCCAGCAGCCAAGATCCCACTAGCGGAGAGCAGTTCTTC.

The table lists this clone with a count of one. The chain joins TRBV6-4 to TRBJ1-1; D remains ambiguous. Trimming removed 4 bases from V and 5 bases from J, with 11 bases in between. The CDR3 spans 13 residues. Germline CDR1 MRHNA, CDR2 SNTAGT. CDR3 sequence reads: CASSVEGGTEAFF. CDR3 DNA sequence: TGTGCCAGCAGTGTGGAGGGCGGGACTGAAGCTTTCTTT.

CDR3 DNA sequence: TGCGCCAGCAGCCAAGGGAACACTGAAGCTTTCTTT. Translation: CASSQGNTEAFF. The V gene is TRBV4-3, the J gene TRBJ1-1, with no clear D. With 1 base removed from V and 1 base from J, the gap between germline ends came to 1 base. In germline, CDR1 is LGHNA, CDR2 YSLEER. This CDR3 region has 12 residues.

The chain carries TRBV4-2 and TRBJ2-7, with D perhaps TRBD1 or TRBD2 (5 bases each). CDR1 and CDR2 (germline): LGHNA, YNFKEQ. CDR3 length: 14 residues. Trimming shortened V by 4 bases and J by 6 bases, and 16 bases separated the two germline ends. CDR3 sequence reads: CASSPSGTSGEQYF. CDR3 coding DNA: TGTGCCAGCAGCCCCTCCGGGACGTCGGGCGAGCAGTACTTC.

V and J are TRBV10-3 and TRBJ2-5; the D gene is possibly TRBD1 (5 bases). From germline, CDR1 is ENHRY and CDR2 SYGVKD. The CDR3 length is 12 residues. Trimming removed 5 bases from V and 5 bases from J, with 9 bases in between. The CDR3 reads CAISSGMETQYF. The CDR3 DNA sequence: TGTGCCATCAGTTCAGGGATGGAGACCCAGTACTTC.

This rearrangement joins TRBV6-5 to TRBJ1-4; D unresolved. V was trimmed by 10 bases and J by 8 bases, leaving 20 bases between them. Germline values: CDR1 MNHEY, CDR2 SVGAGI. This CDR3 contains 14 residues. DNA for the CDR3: TGTGCCACCTACACCCGGGATGGAGAAGAAAAACTGTTTTTT. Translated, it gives CATYTRDGEEKLFF.

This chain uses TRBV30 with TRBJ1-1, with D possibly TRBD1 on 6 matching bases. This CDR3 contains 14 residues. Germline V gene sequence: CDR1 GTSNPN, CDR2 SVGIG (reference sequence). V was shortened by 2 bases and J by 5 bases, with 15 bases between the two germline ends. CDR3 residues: CAWSINRGATEAFF. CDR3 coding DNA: TGTGCCTGGAGTATAAACCGGGGGGCAACTGAAGCTTTCTTT.

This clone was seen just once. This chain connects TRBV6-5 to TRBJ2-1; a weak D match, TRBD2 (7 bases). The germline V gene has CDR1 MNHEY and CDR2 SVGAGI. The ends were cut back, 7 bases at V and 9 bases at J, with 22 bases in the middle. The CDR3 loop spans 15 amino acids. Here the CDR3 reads CASTEVRGEGPEQFF. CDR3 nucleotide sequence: TGTGCCAGCACCGAAGTAAGGGGGGAGGGGCCTGAGCAGTTCTTC.

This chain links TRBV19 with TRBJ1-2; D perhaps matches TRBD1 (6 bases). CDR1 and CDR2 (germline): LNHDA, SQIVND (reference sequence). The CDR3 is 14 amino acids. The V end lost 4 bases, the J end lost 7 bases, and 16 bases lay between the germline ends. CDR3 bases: TGTGCCAGTAGTAGAGTGGGGGGCGCCTTTGGCTACACCTTC. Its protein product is CASSRVGGAFGYTF.

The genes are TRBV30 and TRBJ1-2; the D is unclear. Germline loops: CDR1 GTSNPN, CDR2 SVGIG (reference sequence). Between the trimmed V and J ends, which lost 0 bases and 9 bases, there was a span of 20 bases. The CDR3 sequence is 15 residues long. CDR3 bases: TGTGCCTGGAGTGTCGGCGGGCCCCTCCCTAGCAGCTACACCTTC. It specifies CAWSVGGPLPSSYTF.

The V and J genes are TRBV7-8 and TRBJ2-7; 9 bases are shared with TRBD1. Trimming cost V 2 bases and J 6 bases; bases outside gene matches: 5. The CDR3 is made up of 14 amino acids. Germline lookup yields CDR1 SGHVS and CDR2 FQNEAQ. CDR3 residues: CASSLRDREGEQYF. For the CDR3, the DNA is TGTGCCAGCAGCTTAAGGGACAGGGAGGGCGAGCAGTACTTC.

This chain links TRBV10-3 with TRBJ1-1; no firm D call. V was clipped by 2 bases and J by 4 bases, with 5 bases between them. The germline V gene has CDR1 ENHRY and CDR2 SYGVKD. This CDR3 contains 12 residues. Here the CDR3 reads CAISEGPTEAFF. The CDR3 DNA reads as TGTGCCATCAGTGAGGGGCCCACTGAAGCTTTCTTT.

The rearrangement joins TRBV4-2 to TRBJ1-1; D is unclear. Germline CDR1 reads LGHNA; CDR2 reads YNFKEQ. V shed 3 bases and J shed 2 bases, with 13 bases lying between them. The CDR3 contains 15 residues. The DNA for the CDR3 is TGTGCCAGCAGCCAGCTTTCGGGGAGTAACACTGAAGCTTTCTTT. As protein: CASSQLSGSNTEAFF.

The CDR3 reads CASTGESYNSPLHF. The CDR3 DNA reads TGTGCCAGTACAGGGGAATCCTATAATTCACCCCTCCACTTT. V usage is TRBV2 and J usage is TRBJ1-6; 7 nucleotides line up with TRBD1. CDR3 length: 14 amino acids. J lost 1 base, V lost 9 bases, and 3 bases had no gene match. Germline lookup yields CDR1 SNHLY and CDR2 FYNNEI.

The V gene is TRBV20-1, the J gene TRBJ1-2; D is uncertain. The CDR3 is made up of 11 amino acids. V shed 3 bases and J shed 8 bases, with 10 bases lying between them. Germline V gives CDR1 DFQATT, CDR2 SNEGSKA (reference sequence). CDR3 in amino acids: CSARKAEGYTF. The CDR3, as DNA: TGCAGTGCTAGGAAGGCAGAGGGCTACACCTTC.

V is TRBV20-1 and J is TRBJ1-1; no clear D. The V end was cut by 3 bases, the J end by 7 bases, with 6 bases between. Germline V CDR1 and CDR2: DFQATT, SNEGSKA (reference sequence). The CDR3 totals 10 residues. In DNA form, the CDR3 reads TGCAGTGCTAGGGAGAGTGAAGCTTTCTTT. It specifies CSARESEAFF.

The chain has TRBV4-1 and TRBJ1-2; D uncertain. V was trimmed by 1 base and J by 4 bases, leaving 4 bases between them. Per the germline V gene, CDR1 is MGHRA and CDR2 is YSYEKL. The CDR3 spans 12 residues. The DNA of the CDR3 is TGCGCCAGCAGCCAAGGACCCTATGGCTACACCTTC. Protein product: CASSQGPYGYTF.

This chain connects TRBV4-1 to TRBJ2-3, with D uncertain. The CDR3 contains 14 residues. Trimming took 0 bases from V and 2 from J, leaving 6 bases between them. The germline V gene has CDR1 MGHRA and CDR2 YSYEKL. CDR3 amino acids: CASSQDITTDTQYF. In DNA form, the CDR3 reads TGCGCCAGCAGCCAAGATATTACCACAGATACGCAGTATTTT.

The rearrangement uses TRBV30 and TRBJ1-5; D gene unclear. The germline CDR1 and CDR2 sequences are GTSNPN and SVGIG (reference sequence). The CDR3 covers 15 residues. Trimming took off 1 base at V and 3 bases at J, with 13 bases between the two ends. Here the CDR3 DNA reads TGTGCCTGGAGTGGGACGGAGTCCTCCAATCAGCCCCAGCATTTT. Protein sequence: CAWSGTESSNQPQHF.

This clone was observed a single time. CDR3 amino acids: CASSYRETQYF. The CDR3 DNA reads TGTGCCAGCAGCTACCGAGAGACCCAGTACTTC. The chain carries TRBV13 and TRBJ2-5; D is undetermined. The V gene's germline CDR1 is PRHDT and CDR2 FYEKMQ (reference sequence). The CDR3 has 11 residues. Between the trimmed V and J ends, which lost 4 bases and 4 bases, there was a span of 4 bases.

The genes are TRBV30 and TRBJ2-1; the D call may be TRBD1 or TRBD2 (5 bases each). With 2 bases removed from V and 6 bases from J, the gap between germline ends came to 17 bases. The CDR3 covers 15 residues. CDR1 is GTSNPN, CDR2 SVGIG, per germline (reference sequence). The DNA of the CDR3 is TGTGCCTGGAGTCCTCCGGGGCTGACACCCAATGAGCAGTTCTTC. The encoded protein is CAWSPPGLTPNEQFF.

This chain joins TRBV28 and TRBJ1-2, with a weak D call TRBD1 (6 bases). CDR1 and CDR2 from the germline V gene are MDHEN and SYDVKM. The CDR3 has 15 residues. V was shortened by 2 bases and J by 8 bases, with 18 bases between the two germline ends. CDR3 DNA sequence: TGTGCCAGCAGTTTACAGGGGACCCATATGATAGGCTACACCTTC. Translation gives CASSLQGTHMIGYTF.